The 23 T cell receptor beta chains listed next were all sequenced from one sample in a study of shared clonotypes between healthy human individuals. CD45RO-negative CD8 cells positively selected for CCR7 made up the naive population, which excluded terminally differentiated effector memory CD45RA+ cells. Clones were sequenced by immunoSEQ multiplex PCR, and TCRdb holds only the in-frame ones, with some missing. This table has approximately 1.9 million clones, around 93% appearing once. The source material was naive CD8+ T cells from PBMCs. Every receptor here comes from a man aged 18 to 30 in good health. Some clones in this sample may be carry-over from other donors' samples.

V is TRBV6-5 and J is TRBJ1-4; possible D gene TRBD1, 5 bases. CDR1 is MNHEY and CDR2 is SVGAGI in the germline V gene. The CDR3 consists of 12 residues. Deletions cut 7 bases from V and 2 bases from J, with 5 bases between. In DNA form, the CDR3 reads TGTGCCAGCAAGGGGACTAATGAAAAACTGTTTTTT. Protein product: CASKGTNEKLFF.

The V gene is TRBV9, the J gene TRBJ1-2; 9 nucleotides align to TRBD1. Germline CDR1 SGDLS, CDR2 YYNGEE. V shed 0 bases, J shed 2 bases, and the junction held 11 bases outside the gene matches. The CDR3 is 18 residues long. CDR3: CASSVATGGTGYNYGYTF. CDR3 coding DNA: TGTGCCAGCAGCGTAGCCACCGGGGGGACAGGGTACAACTATGGCTACACCTTC.

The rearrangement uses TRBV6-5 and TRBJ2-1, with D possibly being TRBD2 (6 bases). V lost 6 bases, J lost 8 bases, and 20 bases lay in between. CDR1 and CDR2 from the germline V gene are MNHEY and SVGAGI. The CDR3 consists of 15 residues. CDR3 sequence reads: CASSARVREIDEQFF. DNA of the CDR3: TGTGCCAGCAGCGCGCGGGTGCGGGAAATCGATGAGCAGTTCTTC.

The DNA of the CDR3 is TGTGCCAGCAGCTCCTCGGACACCCCCGGGGGCTACACCTTC. Translating it yields CASSSSDTPGGYTF. The rearrangement joins TRBV14 to TRBJ1-2; possibly TRBD1 for D (5 bases). There are 14 residues in the CDR3. From germline, CDR1 is SGHDN and CDR2 FVKESK. Trimming left V 5 bases short and J 8 bases short, with 18 bases between.

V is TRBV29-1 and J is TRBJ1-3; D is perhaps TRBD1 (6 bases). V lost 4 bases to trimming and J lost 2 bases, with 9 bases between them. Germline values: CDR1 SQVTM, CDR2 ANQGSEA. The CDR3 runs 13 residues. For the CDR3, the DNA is TGCAGCGTTGCGGACAGAACTGGAAACACCATATATTTT. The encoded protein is CSVADRTGNTIYF.

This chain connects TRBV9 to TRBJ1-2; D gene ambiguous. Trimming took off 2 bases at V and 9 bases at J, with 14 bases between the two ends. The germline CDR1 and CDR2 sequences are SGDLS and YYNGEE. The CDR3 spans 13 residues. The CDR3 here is CASSVALKMSYTF. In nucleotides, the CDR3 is TGTGCCAGCAGCGTTGCGCTTAAGATGAGCTACACCTTC. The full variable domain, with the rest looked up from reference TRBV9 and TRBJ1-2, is DSGVTQTPKHLITATGQRVTLRCSPRSGDLSVYWYQQSLDQGLQFLIQYYNGEERAKGNILERFSAQQFPDLHSELNLSSLELGDSALYFCASSVALKMSYTFGSGTRLTVV.

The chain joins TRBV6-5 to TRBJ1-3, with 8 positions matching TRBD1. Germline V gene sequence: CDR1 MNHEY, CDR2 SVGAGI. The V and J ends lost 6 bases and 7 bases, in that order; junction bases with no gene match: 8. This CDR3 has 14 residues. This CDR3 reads CASSPRTGSNTIYF. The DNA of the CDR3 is TGTGCCAGCAGCCCTCGGACAGGGAGTAACACCATATATTTT.

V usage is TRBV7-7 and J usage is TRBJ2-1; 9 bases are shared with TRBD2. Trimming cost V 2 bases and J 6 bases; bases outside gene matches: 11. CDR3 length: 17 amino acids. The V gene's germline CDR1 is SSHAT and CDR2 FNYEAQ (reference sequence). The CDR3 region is CASSLYTGLAGRNEQFF. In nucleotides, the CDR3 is TGTGCCAGCAGCTTATATACGGGTCTAGCGGGACGCAATGAGCAGTTCTTC.

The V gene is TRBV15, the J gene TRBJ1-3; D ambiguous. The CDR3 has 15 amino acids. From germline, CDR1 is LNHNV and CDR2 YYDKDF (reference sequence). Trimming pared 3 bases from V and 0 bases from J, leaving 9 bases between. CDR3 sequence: CATSSGLNSGNTIYF. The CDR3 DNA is TGTGCCACCAGCAGTGGACTGAACTCTGGAAACACCATATATTTT. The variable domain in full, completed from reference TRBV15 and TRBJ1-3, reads DAMVIQNPRYQVTQFGKPVTLSCSQTLNHNVMYWYQQKSSQAPKLLFHYYDKDFNNEADTPDNFQSRRPNTSFCFLDIRSPGLGDTAMYLCATSSGLNSGNTIYFGEGSWLTVV.

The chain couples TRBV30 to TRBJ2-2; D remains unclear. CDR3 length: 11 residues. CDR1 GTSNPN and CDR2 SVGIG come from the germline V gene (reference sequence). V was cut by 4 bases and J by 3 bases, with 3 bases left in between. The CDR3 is CAWTYTGELFF. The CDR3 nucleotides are TGTGCCTGGACCTACACCGGGGAGCTGTTTTTT.

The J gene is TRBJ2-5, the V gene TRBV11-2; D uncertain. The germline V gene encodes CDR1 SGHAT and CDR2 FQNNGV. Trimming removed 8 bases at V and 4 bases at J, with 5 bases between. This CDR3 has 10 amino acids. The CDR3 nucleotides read TGTGCCAGCCGAAGAGAGACCCAGTACTTC. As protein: CASRRETQYF.

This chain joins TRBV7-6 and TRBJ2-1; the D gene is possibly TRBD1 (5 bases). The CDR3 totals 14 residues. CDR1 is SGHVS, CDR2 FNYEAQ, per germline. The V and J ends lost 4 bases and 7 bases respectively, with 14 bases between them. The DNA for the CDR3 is TGTGCCAGCAGCTCAATAATAGGGGTGAATGAGCAGTTCTTC. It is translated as CASSSIIGVNEQFF.

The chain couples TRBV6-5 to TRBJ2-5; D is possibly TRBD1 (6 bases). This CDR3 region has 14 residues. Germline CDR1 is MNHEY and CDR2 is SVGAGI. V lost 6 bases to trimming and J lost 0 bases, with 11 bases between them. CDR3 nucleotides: TGTGCCAGCAGGGGGCAGGGGTACCAAGAGACCCAGTACTTC. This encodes CASRGQGYQETQYF.

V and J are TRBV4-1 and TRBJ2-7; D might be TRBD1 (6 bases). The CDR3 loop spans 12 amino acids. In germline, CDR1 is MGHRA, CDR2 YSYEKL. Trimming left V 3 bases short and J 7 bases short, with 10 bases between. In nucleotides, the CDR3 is TGCGCCAGCAGCCAGGGGGCGGGTGAGCAGTACTTC. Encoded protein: CASSQGAGEQYF.

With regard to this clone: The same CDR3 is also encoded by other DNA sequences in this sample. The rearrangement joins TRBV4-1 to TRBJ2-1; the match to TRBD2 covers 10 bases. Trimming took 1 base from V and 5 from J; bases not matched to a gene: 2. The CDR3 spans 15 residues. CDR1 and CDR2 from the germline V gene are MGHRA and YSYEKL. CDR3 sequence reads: CASSQVGLADNEQFF. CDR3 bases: TGCGCCAGCAGCCAAGTCGGACTAGCGGACAATGAGCAGTTCTTC.

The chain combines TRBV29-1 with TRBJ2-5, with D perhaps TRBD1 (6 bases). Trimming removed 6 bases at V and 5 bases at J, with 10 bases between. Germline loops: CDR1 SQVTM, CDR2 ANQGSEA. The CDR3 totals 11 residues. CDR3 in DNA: TGCAGCGTCAAGGGGGTGGAGACCCAGTACTTC. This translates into CSVKGVETQYF.

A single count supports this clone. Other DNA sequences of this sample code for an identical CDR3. The CDR3 sequence is CASSMGQTYEQYF. The CDR3 DNA reads TGTGCCAGCAGCATGGGACAGACCTACGAGCAGTACTTC. The chain carries TRBV9 and TRBJ2-7, with 7 bases that match TRBD1. There are 13 residues in the CDR3. CDR1 is SGDLS and CDR2 is YYNGEE in the germline V gene. V lost 4 bases to trimming and J lost 2 bases; unmatched junction nucleotides: 3.

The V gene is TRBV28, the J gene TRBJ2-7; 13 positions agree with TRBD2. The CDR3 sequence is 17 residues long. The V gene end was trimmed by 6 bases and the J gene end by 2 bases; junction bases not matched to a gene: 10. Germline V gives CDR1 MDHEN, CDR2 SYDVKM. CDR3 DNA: TGTGCCAGCAGGGATCAAGGGACTAGCGGGATCACCTACGAGCAGTACTTC. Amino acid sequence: CASRDQGTSGITYEQYF.

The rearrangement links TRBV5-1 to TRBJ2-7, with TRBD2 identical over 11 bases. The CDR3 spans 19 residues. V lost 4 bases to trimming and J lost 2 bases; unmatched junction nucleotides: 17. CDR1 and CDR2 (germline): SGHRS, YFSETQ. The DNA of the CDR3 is TGCGCCAGCAGCCCAATTAGCGGGAGGGCCAGTCTGGGGCCCTACGAGCAGTACTTC. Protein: CASSPISGRASLGPYEQYF.

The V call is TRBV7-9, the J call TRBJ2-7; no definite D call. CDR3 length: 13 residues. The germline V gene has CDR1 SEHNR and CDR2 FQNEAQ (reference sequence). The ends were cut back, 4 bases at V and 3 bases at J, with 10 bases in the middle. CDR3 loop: CASSYGPFYEQYF. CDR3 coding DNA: TGTGCCAGCAGCTACGGACCCTTCTACGAGCAGTACTTC.

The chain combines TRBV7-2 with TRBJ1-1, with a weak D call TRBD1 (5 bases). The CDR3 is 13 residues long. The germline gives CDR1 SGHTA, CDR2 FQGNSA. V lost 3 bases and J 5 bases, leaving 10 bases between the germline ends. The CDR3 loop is CASSFRPGTEAFF. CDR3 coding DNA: TGTGCCAGCAGCTTTAGGCCAGGGACTGAAGCTTTCTTT.

CDR3 sequence reads: CASSYSLPEAYEQYF. In DNA, the CDR3 is TGTGCCAGCAGTTACTCGCTCCCCGAAGCCTACGAGCAGTACTTC. This chain connects TRBV6-6 to TRBJ2-7; no reliable D call. This CDR3 is 15 amino acids long. Germline V lookup: CDR1 MNHNY, CDR2 SVGAGI (reference sequence). Trimming removed 0 bases at V and 2 bases at J, with 11 bases between.

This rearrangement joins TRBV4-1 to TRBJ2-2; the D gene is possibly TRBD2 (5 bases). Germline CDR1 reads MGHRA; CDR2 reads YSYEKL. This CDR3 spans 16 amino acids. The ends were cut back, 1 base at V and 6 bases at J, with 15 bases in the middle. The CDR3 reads CASSQGPGLRAGELFF. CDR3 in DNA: TGCGCCAGCAGCCAAGGACCAGGTTTGAGGGCCGGGGAGCTGTTTTTT.